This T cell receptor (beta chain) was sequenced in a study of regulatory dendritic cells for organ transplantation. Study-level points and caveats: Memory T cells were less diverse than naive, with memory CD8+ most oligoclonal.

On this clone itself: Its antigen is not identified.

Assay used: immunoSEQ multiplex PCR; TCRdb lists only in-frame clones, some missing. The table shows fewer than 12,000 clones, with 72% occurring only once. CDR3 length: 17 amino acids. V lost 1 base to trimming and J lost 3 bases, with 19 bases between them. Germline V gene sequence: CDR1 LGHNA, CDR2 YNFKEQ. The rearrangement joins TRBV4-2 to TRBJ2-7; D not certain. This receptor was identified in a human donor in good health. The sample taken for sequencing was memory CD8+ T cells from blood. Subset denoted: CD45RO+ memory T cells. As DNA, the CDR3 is TGTGCCAGCAGCCAAGGATTCCGGACCACTTCAATCTACGAGCAGTACTTC. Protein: CASSQGFRTTSIYEQYF.